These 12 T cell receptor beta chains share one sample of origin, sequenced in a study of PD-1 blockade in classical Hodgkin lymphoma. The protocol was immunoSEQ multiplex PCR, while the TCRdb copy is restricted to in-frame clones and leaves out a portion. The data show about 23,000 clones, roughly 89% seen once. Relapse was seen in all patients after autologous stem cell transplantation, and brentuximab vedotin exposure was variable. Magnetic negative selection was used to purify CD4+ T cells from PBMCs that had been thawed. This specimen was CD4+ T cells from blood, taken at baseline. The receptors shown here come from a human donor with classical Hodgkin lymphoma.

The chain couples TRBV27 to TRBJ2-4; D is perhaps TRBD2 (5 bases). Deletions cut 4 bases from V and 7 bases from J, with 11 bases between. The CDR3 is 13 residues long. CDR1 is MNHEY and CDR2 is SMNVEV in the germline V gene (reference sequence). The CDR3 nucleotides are TGTGCCAGCAGTTCTAACGGGGATAACATTCAGTACTTC. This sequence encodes CASSSNGDNIQYF.

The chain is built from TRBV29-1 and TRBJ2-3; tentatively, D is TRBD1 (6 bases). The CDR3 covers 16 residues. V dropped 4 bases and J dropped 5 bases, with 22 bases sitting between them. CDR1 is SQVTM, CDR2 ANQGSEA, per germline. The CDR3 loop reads CSVVSQGPGIGDTQYF. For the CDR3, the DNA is TGCAGCGTTGTAAGTCAGGGGCCAGGAATAGGAGATACGCAGTATTTT.

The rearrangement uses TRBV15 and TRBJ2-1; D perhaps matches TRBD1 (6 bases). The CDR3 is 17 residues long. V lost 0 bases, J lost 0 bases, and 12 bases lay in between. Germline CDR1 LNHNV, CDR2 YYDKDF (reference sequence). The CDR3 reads CATSREAGVSSYNEQFF. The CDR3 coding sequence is TGTGCCACCAGCAGAGAAGCAGGGGTCAGCTCCTACAATGAGCAGTTCTTC.

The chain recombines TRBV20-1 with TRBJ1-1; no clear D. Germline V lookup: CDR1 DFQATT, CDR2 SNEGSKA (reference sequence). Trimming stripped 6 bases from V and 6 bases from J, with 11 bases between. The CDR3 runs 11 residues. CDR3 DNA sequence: TGCAGTGCCCCCAGGCAGTCTGAAGCTTTCTTT. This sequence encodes CSAPRQSEAFF.

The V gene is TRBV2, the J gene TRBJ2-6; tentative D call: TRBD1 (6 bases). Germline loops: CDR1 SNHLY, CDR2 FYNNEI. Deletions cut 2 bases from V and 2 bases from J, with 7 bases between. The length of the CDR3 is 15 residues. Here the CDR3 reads CASSERGTGANVLTF. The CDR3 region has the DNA TGTGCCAGCAGTGAAAGGGGGACTGGGGCCAACGTCCTGACTTTC. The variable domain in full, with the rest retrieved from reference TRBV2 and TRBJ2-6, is EPEVTQTPSHQVTQMGQEVILRCVPISNHLYFYWYRQILGQKVEFLVSFYNNEISEKSEIFDDQFSVERPDGSNFTLKIRSTKLEDSAMYFCASSERGTGANVLTFGAGSRLTVL.

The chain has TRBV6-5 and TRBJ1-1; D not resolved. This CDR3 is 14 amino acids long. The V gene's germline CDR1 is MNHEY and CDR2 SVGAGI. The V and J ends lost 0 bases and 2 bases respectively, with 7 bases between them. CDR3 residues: CASSYSPGNTEAFF. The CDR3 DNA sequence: TGTGCCAGCAGTTACTCGCCCGGCAACACTGAAGCTTTCTTT.

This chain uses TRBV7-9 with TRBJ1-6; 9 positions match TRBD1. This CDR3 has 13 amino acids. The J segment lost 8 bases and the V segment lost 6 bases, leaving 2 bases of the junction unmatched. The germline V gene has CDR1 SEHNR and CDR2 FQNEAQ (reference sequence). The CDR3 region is CASRRDRDSPLHF. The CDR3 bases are TGTGCCAGCAGAAGGGACAGGGATTCACCCCTCCACTTT.

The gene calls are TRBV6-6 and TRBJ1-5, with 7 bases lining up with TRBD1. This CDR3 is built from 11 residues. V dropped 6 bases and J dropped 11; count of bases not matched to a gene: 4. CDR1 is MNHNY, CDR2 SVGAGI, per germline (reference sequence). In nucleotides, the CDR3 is TGTGCCAGCAGGACACAGGGGTCCCAGCATTTT. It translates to CASRTQGSQHF.

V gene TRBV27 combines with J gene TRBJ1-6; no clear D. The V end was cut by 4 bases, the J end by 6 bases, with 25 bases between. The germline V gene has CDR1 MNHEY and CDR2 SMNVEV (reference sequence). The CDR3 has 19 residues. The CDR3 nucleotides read TGTGCCAGCAGTTCCCGCCCCCCTGGTTCATCCGACGGTAATTCACCCCTCCACTTT. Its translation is CASSSRPPGSSDGNSPLHF.

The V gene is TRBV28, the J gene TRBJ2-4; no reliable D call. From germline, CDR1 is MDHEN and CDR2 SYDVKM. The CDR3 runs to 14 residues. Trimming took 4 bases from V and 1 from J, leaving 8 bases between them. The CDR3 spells CASSSHSAKNIQYF. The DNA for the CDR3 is TGTGCCAGCAGTTCTCACTCTGCCAAAAACATTCAGTACTTC.

CDR3 in DNA: TGTGCCAGCAGTTCTACCGAGGGGTATAGCAATCAGCCCCAGCATTTT. Its protein is CASSSTEGYSNQPQHF. This chain joins TRBV28 and TRBJ1-5; tentatively, D is TRBD1 (5 bases). Trimming left V 4 bases short and J 0 bases short, with 13 bases between. CDR3 length: 16 amino acids. Germline V gene data show CDR1 as MDHEN and CDR2 as SYDVKM.

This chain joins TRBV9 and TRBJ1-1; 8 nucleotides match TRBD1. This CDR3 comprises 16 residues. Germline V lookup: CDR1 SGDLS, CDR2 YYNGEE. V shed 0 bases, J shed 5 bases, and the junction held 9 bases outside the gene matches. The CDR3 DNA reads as TGTGCCAGCAGCGTAGGGCACAGGGGGGCCAGGACTGAAGCTTTCTTT. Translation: CASSVGHRGARTEAFF.